This entry describes one TCR beta chain. Ophthalmopathy cases scored 3 or more on the Clinical Activity Score and 4 or more on NOSPECS grade, with duration below 3 months. TCR beta CDR3 regions were amplified from RNA transcripts. Carried out on the TCR CDR3, a first-round RT-PCR used the HTBI primer set. Via MiXCR, TCRdb re-called the multiplex PCR reads, giving one row per CDR3 protein. The profile covers approximately 600,000 distinct CDR3 sequences, with around 14% appearing a single time and about 7% taken by the ten largest. This sample was taken from a study of T cells in Graves' hyperthyroidism and ophthalmopathy. Losses at the gene ends were 4 bases for V and 2 bases for J; bases not matched to a gene: 3. From germline, CDR1 is DFQATT and CDR2 SNEGSKA (reference sequence). The CDR3 extends over 15 amino acids.

The sample taken for sequencing was blood. This chain connects TRBV20-1 to TRBJ2-1, with TRBD2 matching over 12 bases. The receptor was isolated from a woman in her late teens or twenties with Graves' ophthalmopathy. The CDR3 DNA is TGCAGTGCTAAGAGGACTAGCGGGACCTACAATGAGCAGTTCTTC. Translated, it gives CSAKRTSGTYNEQFF.